What follows are 30 T cell receptor beta chains derived from one specimen sequenced in a study of cytomegalovirus exposure and HLA in healthy donors. Vbeta (60) and Jbeta (13) primers were used in the PCR. Assay used: immunoSEQ multiplex PCR; TCRdb lists only in-frame clones, some missing. Of fewer than 200,000 clones in the sample, about 80% were seen once. The sequencing input was PBMCs. The receptor source for this set is a woman between 45 and 65 years old in good health and CMV-seropositive.

The chain uses TRBV7-2 and TRBJ2-3, with 7 nucleotides matching TRBD2. This CDR3 has 15 residues. V gave up 5 bases and J gave up 4 bases; unmatched junction bases: 9. Per germline, CDR1 SGHTA and CDR2 FQGNSA. This CDR3 reads CASSPSRLAADTQYF. The CDR3 nucleotides read TGTGCCAGCAGCCCGAGTCGGCTAGCGGCAGATACGCAGTATTTT.

The chain combines TRBV28 with TRBJ2-5; D possibly corresponds to TRBD2 (6 bases). CDR3 length equals 13 residues. The germline gives CDR1 MDHEN, CDR2 SYDVKM. Between the trimmed V and J ends, which lost 2 bases and 6 bases, there was a span of 10 bases. The CDR3 is CASSLTSPQTQYF. Here the CDR3 DNA reads TGTGCCAGCAGTTTAACTAGCCCGCAGACCCAGTACTTC.

The chain joins TRBV7-3 to TRBJ2-1, with 10 bases lining up with TRBD2. CDR3 length: 16 amino acids. Germline values: CDR1 SGHTA, CDR2 FQGTGA. After removal of 2 bases from V and 5 bases from J, the junction contained 6 bases not matched to a gene. This chain's CDR3 is CASSLLPGLADNEQFF. The CDR3 DNA sequence: TGTGCCAGCAGCTTACTCCCCGGACTAGCGGACAATGAGCAGTTCTTC.

The chain joins TRBV5-8 to TRBJ2-3, with a weak D call TRBD2 (6 bases). The ends were cut back, 3 bases at V and 10 bases at J, with 18 bases in the middle. Germline V gene data show CDR1 as SGHTS and CDR2 as YDEGEE. This CDR3 region has 14 residues. The CDR3 DNA is TGTGCCAGCAGCTGGGGGGACGCGGTGGGTTCGCAGTATTTT. Encoded protein: CASSWGDAVGSQYF. The variable domain in full, completed from reference TRBV5-8 and TRBJ2-3, reads EAGVTQSPTHLIKTRGQQATLRCSPISGHTSVYWYQQALGLGLQFLLWYDEGEERNRGNFPPRFSGRQFPNYSSELNVNALELEDSALYLCASSWGDAVGSQYFGPGTRLTVL.

This rearrangement joins TRBV28 to TRBJ1-2; 9 positions match TRBD1. V was clipped by 7 bases and J by 1 base; unmatched bases: 10. This CDR3 has 16 residues. CDR1 MDHEN and CDR2 SYDVKM come from the germline V gene. The CDR3 is CASTLGTGRGNYGYTF. The CDR3 coding sequence is TGTGCCAGCACCCTAGGGACAGGGAGGGGTAACTATGGCTACACCTTC.

This clone was found a few times. CDR3 bases: TGCAGTGCTAGTGCAGGGGTTGAGTTCTTC. It is translated as CSASAGVEFF. V is TRBV20-1 and J is TRBJ2-1; perhaps TRBD1 as D (6 bases). From germline, CDR1 is DFQATT and CDR2 SNEGSKA (reference sequence). With 3 bases removed from V and 14 bases from J, the gap between germline ends came to 11 bases. This CDR3 has 10 amino acids.

The chain couples TRBV27 to TRBJ2-3, with TRBD2 matching 8 bases. Germline loops: CDR1 MNHEY, CDR2 SMNVEV (reference sequence). The V segment lost 7 bases and the J segment 5 bases; nucleotides outside the gene matches: 11. The CDR3 consists of 15 residues. For the CDR3, the DNA is TGTGCCAGCAATGAAGGCCCCGGGGGGGGAGATACGCAGTATTTT. As protein: CASNEGPGGGDTQYF.

The chain couples TRBV7-6 to TRBJ2-5; D perhaps matches TRBD2 (6 bases). Germline values: CDR1 SGHVS, CDR2 FNYEAQ. This CDR3 has 15 amino acids. The germline V and J ends were trimmed by 5 bases and 5 bases, with 18 bases remaining between them. CDR3 residues: CASSSGGLLDETQYF. The CDR3 region has the DNA TGTGCCAGCAGCAGCGGCGGACTACTTGATGAGACCCAGTACTTC.

The rearrangement joins TRBV28 to TRBJ1-2; D is uncertain. Germline CDR1 MDHEN, CDR2 SYDVKM. V was pared by 6 bases and J by 8 bases, with 16 bases between. The CDR3 is made up of 13 amino acids. This chain's CDR3 is CASSLFGFGGYTF. CDR3 coding DNA: TGTGCCAGCAGCCTCTTCGGGTTCGGGGGCTACACCTTC.

The chain carries TRBV7-2 and TRBJ2-7; D perhaps matches TRBD2 (5 bases). From germline, CDR1 is SGHTA and CDR2 FQGNSA. V lost 1 base to trimming and J lost 3 bases, with 10 bases between them. This CDR3 has 14 amino acids. CDR3 in amino acids: CASSLGRSIYEQYF. The CDR3 DNA sequence: TGTGCCAGCAGCTTAGGGAGGTCGATCTACGAGCAGTACTTC.

The gene calls are TRBV4-3 and TRBJ2-7; 14 nucleotides align to TRBD2. With 4 bases clipped from V and 4 bases from J, the junction kept 12 bases outside the gene matches. The CDR3 spans 18 residues. The germline gives CDR1 LGHNA, CDR2 YSLEER. The CDR3 here is CASSRGLAGGPGFYEQYV. CDR3 sequence (DNA): TGCGCCAGCAGCCGAGGACTAGCGGGGGGCCCCGGGTTTTACGAGCAGTACGTC.

The CDR3 DNA sequence: TGTGCCAGCAGCCTTACAGGGAACGAGCAGTACTTC. Translated, it gives CASSLTGNEQYF. V and J are TRBV2 and TRBJ2-7; D may be TRBD1 (6 bases). V shed 6 bases and J shed 5 bases, with 11 bases lying between them. The CDR3 length is 12 residues. Per the germline V gene, CDR1 is SNHLY and CDR2 is FYNNEI.

The rearrangement joins TRBV4-1 to TRBJ2-1, with TRBD1 identical over 11 bases. From germline, CDR1 is MGHRA and CDR2 YSYEKL. The CDR3 sequence is 15 residues long. Germline trimming cut 4 bases from V and 5 bases from J; bases unmatched to any gene: 4. For the CDR3, the DNA is TGCGCCAGCAGCCTAGGGACAGGGGGTGACAATGAGCAGTTCTTC. It translates to CASSLGTGGDNEQFF.

A word on this clone: Since the CDR3 does not end with the conserved phenylalanine or tryptophan, this likely comes from a read error. The chain combines TRBV29-1 with TRBJ2-3; 8 bases line up with TRBD1. CDR1 SQVTM and CDR2 ANQGSEA come from the germline V gene. This CDR3 comprises 14 residues. V lost 2 bases to trimming and J lost 4 bases; unmatched junction nucleotides: 5. The CDR3 DNA reads as TGCAGCGTTGAAAGCCAGGGGGCTGCAGATACGCAGTATGTT. Amino acid sequence: CSVESQGAADTQYV.

The chain employs TRBV6-1 and TRBJ1-5; the D is unclear. The V end was cut by 0 bases, the J end by 6 bases, with 6 bases between. Germline CDR1 is MNHNS and CDR2 is SASEGT. The CDR3 has 13 residues. DNA for the CDR3: TGTGCCAGCAGTGAAGCAGGGAGTCAGCCCCAGCATTTT. Its translation: CASSEAGSQPQHF.

This clone was observed a few times. The chain joins TRBV7-9 to TRBJ1-3; no firm D call. V was pared by 4 bases and J by 0 bases, with 4 bases between. The germline gives CDR1 SEHNR, CDR2 FQNEAQ (reference sequence). This CDR3 comprises 13 residues. The CDR3 loop reads CASSSLSGNTIYF. The CDR3 region has the DNA TGTGCCAGCAGCTCCCTCTCTGGAAACACCATATATTTT.

This clone has only a few counts. The CDR3 reads CASSERFGLASPPPNTGELFF. In nucleotides, the CDR3 is TGTGCCAGCAGTGAAAGGTTTGGACTAGCCTCCCCCCCACCAAACACCGGGGAGCTGTTTTTT. The V and J genes are TRBV6-1 and TRBJ2-2; 8 bases match TRBD2. Trimming cost V 2 bases and J 2 bases; bases outside gene matches: 19. Germline V gene sequence: CDR1 MNHNS, CDR2 SASEGT. The length of the CDR3 is 21 residues.

V is TRBV7-6 and J is TRBJ2-7, with D uncertain. V gave up 1 base and J gave up 2 bases, with 9 bases separating them. This CDR3 has 14 residues. Germline loops: CDR1 SGHVS, CDR2 FNYEAQ. CDR3 loop: CASSLGGKPYEQYF. CDR3 nucleotide sequence: TGTGCCAGCAGCTTAGGAGGAAAACCCTACGAGCAGTACTTC.

V is TRBV5-1 and J is TRBJ2-3, with 7 bases that match TRBD1. Germline values: CDR1 SGHRS, CDR2 YFSETQ. This CDR3 comprises 14 residues. Trimming took 4 bases from V and 2 from J; bases not matched to a gene: 4. The CDR3 nucleotides read TGCGCCAGCAGCGTGGGACAGCCCACAGATACGCAGTATTTT. This gives the protein CASSVGQPTDTQYF.

This clone was seen only a few times. This chain links TRBV30 with TRBJ2-7, with D possibly matching TRBD2 (5 bases). Trimming took off 3 bases at V and 2 bases at J, with 17 bases between the two ends. This CDR3 has 15 residues. Germline CDR1 and CDR2: GTSNPN and SVGIG (reference sequence). CDR3 DNA sequence: TGTGCCTGGAGCCCGAGGCAGCGGATTGCCTACGAGCAGTACTTC. Protein product: CAWSPRQRIAYEQYF.

The chain has TRBV18 and TRBJ1-2; 9 positions agree with TRBD1. The trim removed 3 bases at V and 3 bases at J, leaving 2 bases unmatched. The CDR3 consists of 14 residues. Germline V gives CDR1 KGHSH, CDR2 LQKENI. The CDR3 coding sequence is TGTGCCAGCTCACCGGACAGGGGTCACTATGGCTACACCTTC. It translates to CASSPDRGHYGYTF.

The chain employs TRBV5-1 and TRBJ2-7; no reliable D call. CDR3 length equals 14 residues. Germline-derived CDR1 and CDR2 are SGHRS and YFSETQ. V was shortened by 0 bases and J by 5 bases, with 12 bases between the two germline ends. CDR3 in DNA: TGCGCCAGCAGCTTGGGTCAGTCCCTCAACGAGCAGTACTTC. Translated, it gives CASSLGQSLNEQYF.

This clone came up once. The chain couples TRBV27 to TRBJ1-2; TRBD1 matches at 7 bases. The CDR3 is 15 amino acids. Germline V gives CDR1 MNHEY, CDR2 SMNVEV (reference sequence). The J segment lost 3 bases and the V segment lost 0 bases, leaving 4 bases of the junction unmatched. CDR3 region: CASSLSPGGDYGYTF. The CDR3 nucleotides read TGTGCCAGCAGTTTATCGCCAGGGGGAGACTATGGCTACACCTTC.

The chain has TRBV7-2 and TRBJ2-2, with TRBD2 matching over 15 bases. V was pared by 6 bases and J by 3 bases, with 8 bases of the junction left unmatched. The germline V gene encodes CDR1 SGHTA and CDR2 FQGNSA. The CDR3 contains 18 residues. CDR3 bases: TGTGCCAGCAGTAGGATCGGGACTAGCGGGGGGTACACCGGGGAGCTGTTTTTT. Translating it yields CASSRIGTSGGYTGELFF.

The gene calls are TRBV19 and TRBJ1-6, with D uncertain. The CDR3 runs 15 residues. V lost 6 bases and J lost 0, with 9 bases in between. The V gene's germline CDR1 is LNHDA and CDR2 SQIVND (reference sequence). CDR3 sequence: CASSPGSSYNSPLHF. The CDR3 nucleotides are TGTGCCAGTAGCCCCGGGAGCTCCTATAATTCACCCCTCCACTTT.

The chain recombines TRBV19 with TRBJ2-7, with 10 nucleotides matching TRBD1. The CDR3 consists of 15 residues. CDR1 LNHDA and CDR2 SQIVND come from the germline V gene (reference sequence). V lost 7 bases to trimming and J lost 9 bases; unmatched junction nucleotides: 15. The CDR3 reads CASNAGTRQGARQYF. CDR3 DNA sequence: TGTGCCAGTAACGCGGGGACACGACAGGGGGCCAGGCAGTACTTC.

V gene TRBV6-4 combines with J gene TRBJ2-5, with D perhaps matching TRBD1 (6 bases). With 3 bases removed from V and 5 bases from J, the gap between germline ends came to 13 bases. Germline V gene data show CDR1 as MRHNA and CDR2 as SNTAGT. The CDR3 has 14 amino acids. In DNA, the CDR3 is TGTGCCAGCAGTGAGACAGGAGAAGGGGAGACCCAGTACTTC. It encodes CASSETGEGETQYF.

The V gene is TRBV11-2, the J gene TRBJ2-5; 11 bases fit TRBD1. The V gene end was trimmed by 4 bases and the J gene end by 5 bases; junction bases not matched to a gene: 6. Germline CDR1 and CDR2: SGHAT and FQNNGV. The CDR3 has 15 residues. The CDR3 sequence: CASSWTGGRGETQYF. In DNA, the CDR3 is TGTGCCAGCAGCTGGACAGGGGGCCGGGGCGAGACCCAGTACTTC.

This clone was seen a few times. The chain recombines TRBV28 with TRBJ1-2, with 7 bases lining up with TRBD1. The junction had 17 bases not matched to a gene; V was cut back by 7 bases and J by 6 bases. CDR1 is MDHEN and CDR2 is SYDVKM in the germline V gene. This CDR3 region has 16 residues. The CDR3 here is CASMTDRNRGYHGYTF. DNA for the CDR3: TGTGCCAGCATGACCGACCGTAACAGGGGCTATCATGGCTACACCTTC.

V gene TRBV7-9 combines with J gene TRBJ1-3; unclear D gene. Looked up from germline, CDR1 is SEHNR and CDR2 is FQNEAQ (reference sequence). V dropped 1 base and J dropped 10 bases, with 14 bases sitting between them. CDR3 length: 14 residues. This CDR3 reads CASSLELTPRTIYF. CDR3 in DNA: TGTGCCAGCAGCTTAGAACTTACTCCTCGGACCATATATTTT.